This TCR beta chain came from a study of T cells in Graves' hyperthyroidism and ophthalmopathy. Study as a whole: Blood from the periphery was taken at initial diagnosis, before any treatment.

To note about this clonotype: It is unclear where the CDR3 begins or ends on the DNA, so no DNA is shown, and the CDR3 is as TCRdb lists it.

The study defined stable Graves' hyperthyroidism as no ophthalmopathy progression within 18 months. Patients aged 18 to 65 with hyperthyroidism were newly diagnosed, with duration under 2 months. Researchers took RNA transcripts and amplified the TCR beta CDR3 regions from them. When the TCR CDR3 underwent first-round RT-PCR, the HTBI primer set was used. TCRdb re-called the multiplex PCR reads with MiXCR, one entry per CDR3 protein. The table has around 580,000 distinct CDR3 sequences, around 17% seen once. Germline CDR1 and CDR2: DFQATT and SNEGSKA (reference sequence). Including both end residues, the CDR3 is 17 amino acids long.

J is TRBJ1-2 and V is TRBV20-1; TRBD1 is taken as the D call from the table, unchecked against the DNA. Material for sequencing was blood. This sequence originates from a woman aged 18-35 years with Graves' hyperthyroidism. The CDR3 reads CSVTGDSLAGANYGCTF.